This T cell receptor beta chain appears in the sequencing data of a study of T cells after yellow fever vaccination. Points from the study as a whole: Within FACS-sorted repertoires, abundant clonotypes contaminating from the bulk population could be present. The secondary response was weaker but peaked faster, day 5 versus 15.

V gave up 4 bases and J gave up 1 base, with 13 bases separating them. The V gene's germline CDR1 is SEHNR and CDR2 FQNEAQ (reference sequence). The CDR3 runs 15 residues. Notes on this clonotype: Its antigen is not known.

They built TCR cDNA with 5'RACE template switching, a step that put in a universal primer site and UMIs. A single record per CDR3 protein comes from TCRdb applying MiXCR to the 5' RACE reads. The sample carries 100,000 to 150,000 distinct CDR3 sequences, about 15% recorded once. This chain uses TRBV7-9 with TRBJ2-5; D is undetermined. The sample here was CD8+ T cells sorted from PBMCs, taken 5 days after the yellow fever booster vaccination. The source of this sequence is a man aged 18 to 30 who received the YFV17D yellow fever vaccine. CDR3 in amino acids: CASSSIRRSQETQYF. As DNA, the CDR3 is TGTGCCAGCAGCTCGATTCGCAGGAGCCAAGAGACCCAGTACTTC. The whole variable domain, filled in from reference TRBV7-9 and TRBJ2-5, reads DTGVSQNPRHKITKRGQNVTFRCDPISEHNRLYWYRQTLGQGPEFLTYFQNEAQLEKSRLLSDRFSAERPKGSFSTLEIQRTEQGDSAMYLCASSSIRRSQETQYFGPGTRLLVL.